These 29 T cell receptor beta chains share one sample of origin, sequenced in a study of shared clonotypes between healthy human individuals. As defined, naive CD8 cells were CD45RO-negative and positively selected for CCR7, with terminally differentiated effector memory CD45RA+ cells excluded. Assay: immunoSEQ multiplex PCR; the TCRdb copy retains only in-frame clones and omits some. The sample has millions of clones; roughly 94% are singletons. Sequencing used naive CD8+ T cells sorted from blood. Receptors were obtained from a man younger than 30 in good health.

The chain couples TRBV10-3 to TRBJ2-6, with D hard to call. V was clipped by 4 bases and J by 0 bases, with 10 bases between them. Germline V gene sequence: CDR1 ENHRY, CDR2 SYGVKD. This CDR3 is 16 amino acids long. The CDR3 is CAISGSPVSGANVLTF. The CDR3 bases are TGTGCCATCAGTGGCAGCCCTGTCTCTGGGGCCAACGTCCTGACTTTC.

This rearrangement joins TRBV28 to TRBJ1-2; tentative D call: TRBD1 (6 bases). CDR3 length: 19 amino acids. Germline V gene sequence: CDR1 MDHEN, CDR2 SYDVKM. V was pared by 5 bases and J by 5 bases, with 30 bases between. CDR3 region: CASSLLDYGTTIGSYGYTF. CDR3 sequence (DNA): TGTGCCAGCAGTCTCCTAGACTACGGGACAACTATCGGGTCGTATGGCTACACCTTC.

This chain joins TRBV27 and TRBJ2-2; D unclear. This CDR3 contains 11 residues. Per the germline V gene, CDR1 is MNHEY and CDR2 is SMNVEV (reference sequence). Trimming shortened V by 5 bases and J by 7 bases, and 5 bases separated the two germline ends. DNA for the CDR3: TGTGCCAGCAGTACAAGCGGGGAGCTGTTTTTT. Translated, it gives CASSTSGELFF.

This chain joins TRBV6-6 and TRBJ2-5; 8 bases align to TRBD2. V lost 2 bases to trimming and J lost 2 bases; unmatched junction nucleotides: 7. The CDR3 covers 16 residues. The germline gives CDR1 MNHNY, CDR2 SVGAGI (reference sequence). The CDR3 loop is CASSYIAGGIQETQYF. In DNA form, the CDR3 reads TGTGCCAGCAGTTACATTGCGGGGGGAATACAAGAGACCCAGTACTTC.

This sequence joins TRBV4-2 and TRBJ2-7, with 9 bases aligning to TRBD1. Germline V gene data show CDR1 as LGHNA and CDR2 as YNFKEQ. The CDR3 length is 15 residues. V gave up 4 bases and J gave up 6 bases; unmatched junction bases: 10. The CDR3 nucleotides read TGTGCCAGCAGCCCTACGGGACAGGGCTGGGGCGAGCAGTACTTC. This translates into CASSPTGQGWGEQYF.

The rearrangement uses TRBV2 and TRBJ2-7; tentatively, D is TRBD1 (6 bases). CDR1 and CDR2 from the germline V gene are SNHLY and FYNNEI. V lost 5 bases and J lost 0, with 17 bases in between. The CDR3 spans 16 residues. The CDR3 DNA reads TGTGCCAGCAGTTCCGAGCGTCCGGACAGCTCCTACGAGCAGTACTTC. It is translated as CASSSERPDSSYEQYF. The full variable domain, with the rest looked up from reference TRBV2 and TRBJ2-7, is EPEVTQTPSHQVTQMGQEVILRCVPISNHLYFYWYRQILGQKVEFLVSFYNNEISEKSEIFDDQFSVERPDGSNFTLKIRSTKLEDSAMYFCASSSERPDSSYEQYFGPGTRLTVT.

The chain links TRBV5-4 to TRBJ2-7, with 8 bases matching TRBD1. Germline assignment: CDR1 SGHNT and CDR2 YYREEE (reference sequence). Trimming removed 7 bases from V and 5 bases from J; junction bases left unmatched: 8. The CDR3 consists of 13 residues. In DNA, the CDR3 is TGTGCCAGCCTCGGACAGGGTCCCAACGAGCAGTACTTC. Amino acid sequence: CASLGQGPNEQYF.

The sample holds one count of this clone. The chain carries TRBV4-3 and TRBJ2-3, with 10 bases lining up with TRBD2. CDR3 length: 18 amino acids. With 3 bases clipped from V and 4 bases from J, the junction kept 13 bases outside the gene matches. CDR1 is LGHNA and CDR2 is YSLEER in the germline V gene. This CDR3 is CASSQAGSLAGVADTQYF. Written as DNA, the CDR3 is TGCGCCAGCAGCCAGGCCGGGAGCCTAGCGGGAGTAGCAGATACGCAGTATTTT.

This chain joins TRBV7-8 and TRBJ1-2; 8 bases are a match to TRBD1. CDR3 size: 18 residues. V shed 5 bases, J shed 4 bases, and the junction held 18 bases outside the gene matches. CDR1 is SGHVS and CDR2 is FQNEAQ in the germline V gene. The chain's CDR3 is CASSTFEGYWGQVYGYTF. Here the CDR3 DNA reads TGTGCCAGCAGCACATTCGAGGGTTATTGGGGACAGGTCTATGGCTACACCTTC.

J is TRBJ1-1 and V is TRBV7-9; 8 bases map to TRBD1. Germline CDR1 SEHNR, CDR2 FQNEAQ (reference sequence). The CDR3 is 13 residues long. V dropped 4 bases and J dropped 6; count of bases not matched to a gene: 4. Here the CDR3 reads CASSSGQGPEAFF. CDR3 coding DNA: TGTGCCAGCAGCTCCGGACAGGGCCCTGAAGCTTTCTTT.

A remark on this clone: Other DNA sequences of this sample code for an identical CDR3. The genes are TRBV28 and TRBJ2-7; 11 nucleotides align to TRBD1. Germline V gene sequence: CDR1 MDHEN, CDR2 SYDVKM. This CDR3 spans 16 amino acids. V gave up 4 bases and J gave up 2 bases; unmatched junction bases: 7. The CDR3 nucleotides are TGTGCCAGCAGTTACCCGGGACAGGGGGTTACCTACGAGCAGTACTTC. It yields the protein CASSYPGQGVTYEQYF.

This clone was seen only once. Other DNA sequences from this sample encode an identical CDR3 as well. V usage is TRBV27 and J usage is TRBJ2-7; D possibly matches TRBD1 or TRBD2 (5 bases each). The germline V gene encodes CDR1 MNHEY and CDR2 SMNVEV (reference sequence). Between the trimmed V and J ends, which lost 3 bases and 4 bases, there was a span of 10 bases. The CDR3 runs to 13 residues. CDR3 nucleotide sequence: TGTGCCAGCAGTTTTCGGGACGGTTACGAGCAGTACTTC. The encoded protein is CASSFRDGYEQYF.

J is TRBJ1-3 and V is TRBV10-2; the D gene is possibly TRBD1 (6 bases). Germline assignment: CDR1 WSHSY and CDR2 SAAADI. The CDR3 runs 13 residues. The V end was cut by 3 bases, the J end by 11 bases, with 14 bases between. CDR3 amino acids: CASSDFRGTSIYF. In nucleotides, the CDR3 is TGCGCCAGCAGTGATTTCAGGGGAACCTCCATATATTTT.

The chain employs TRBV5-1 and TRBJ2-7; weak D call: TRBD1 (5 bases). The V end lost 4 bases, the J end lost 3 bases, and 8 bases lay between the germline ends. Germline V gene lookup returns CDR1 SGHRS and CDR2 YFSETQ. The CDR3 runs 12 residues. The CDR3 loop reads CASSPDIYEQYF. The CDR3 DNA sequence: TGCGCCAGCAGCCCGGACATCTACGAGCAGTACTTC.

This clone was seen a single time. The chain couples TRBV14 to TRBJ2-3; 8 positions agree with TRBD2. There are 15 residues in the CDR3. From germline, CDR1 is SGHDN and CDR2 FVKESK. V gave up 4 bases and J gave up 5 bases; unmatched junction bases: 8. The CDR3 sequence: CASSPLAGLGDTQYF. The DNA for the CDR3 is TGTGCCAGCAGCCCTTTAGCGGGGCTGGGAGATACGCAGTATTTT.

The rearrangement joins TRBV29-1 to TRBJ2-3; 9 bases agree with TRBD2. CDR1 is SQVTM, CDR2 ANQGSEA, per germline. Losses at the gene ends were 0 bases for V and 5 bases for J; bases not matched to a gene: 15. The CDR3 length is 18 residues. Here the CDR3 reads CSVEDWDPPRGGEDTQYF. The CDR3, as DNA: TGCAGCGTTGAAGATTGGGATCCCCCGCGGGGGGGCGAAGATACGCAGTATTTT.

This clone was recorded only once. Other nucleotide sequences in the sample specify the same CDR3. The chain couples TRBV28 to TRBJ2-5; D gene ambiguous. The germline CDR1 and CDR2 sequences are MDHEN and SYDVKM. Deletions cut 2 bases from V and 1 base from J, with 5 bases between. This CDR3 is built from 13 residues. CDR3 sequence (DNA): TGTGCCAGCAGTTTAAGGGTCCAAGAGACCCAGTACTTC. This encodes CASSLRVQETQYF. Supplemented by reference TRBV28 and TRBJ2-5, the full variable domain reads DVKVTQSSRYLVKRTGEKVFLECVQDMDHENMFWYRQDPGLGLRLIYFSYDVKMKEKGDIPEGYSVSREKKERFSLILESASTNQTSMYLCASSLRVQETQYFGPGTRLLVL.

V gene TRBV27 combines with J gene TRBJ2-7; 9 bases match TRBD2. The CDR3 runs 16 residues. Germline CDR1 MNHEY, CDR2 SMNVEV (reference sequence). V was pared by 4 bases and J by 2 bases, with 9 bases of the junction left unmatched. CDR3 amino acids: CASSWSGGPTTYEQYF. The DNA of the CDR3 is TGTGCCAGCAGTTGGAGCGGGGGGCCCACCACCTACGAGCAGTACTTC.

The chain links TRBV7-6 to TRBJ2-7, with unresolved D. V gave up 4 bases and J gave up 2 bases, with 12 bases separating them. This CDR3 has 14 residues. Germline V gene sequence: CDR1 SGHVS, CDR2 FNYEAQ. The CDR3 DNA reads TGTGCCAGCAGCTCCGGCCCGTCCCCCTACGAGCAGTACTTC. Its translation is CASSSGPSPYEQYF.

This chain links TRBV6-1 with TRBJ1-2; D ambiguous. Germline values: CDR1 MNHNS, CDR2 SASEGT. V lost 2 bases to trimming and J lost 2 bases, with 6 bases between them. The CDR3 totals 13 residues. The CDR3 DNA sequence: TGTGCCAGCAGTGAACAGGAGAACTATGGCTACACCTTC. This gives the protein CASSEQENYGYTF.

V usage is TRBV27 and J usage is TRBJ1-2, with TRBD1 as a possible D gene (5 bases). The V end was cut by 5 bases, the J end by 3 bases, with 19 bases between. The CDR3 is 16 amino acids. Germline V lookup: CDR1 MNHEY, CDR2 SMNVEV (reference sequence). The CDR3 loop is CASSPLTVIMDYGYTF. CDR3 nucleotides: TGTGCCAGCAGTCCTTTGACAGTTATTATGGACTATGGCTACACCTTC.

The rearrangement joins TRBV6-5 to TRBJ1-2; the D gene is possibly TRBD1 (5 bases). The CDR3 spans 14 residues. The germline V gene encodes CDR1 MNHEY and CDR2 SVGAGI. The ends were cut back, 5 bases at V and 8 bases at J, with 18 bases in the middle. This CDR3 reads CASSTSHWRDGYTF. In DNA, the CDR3 is TGTGCCAGCAGTACAAGTCACTGGCGGGACGGCTACACCTTC.

As to this clone: Other DNA sequences in the same sample also yield this CDR3. The rearrangement uses TRBV7-9 and TRBJ2-7; 11 bases match TRBD1. V trimming: 3 bases; J trimming: 6 bases; junction bases outside the gene matches: 1. The CDR3 loop spans 13 amino acids. Germline assignment: CDR1 SEHNR and CDR2 FQNEAQ (reference sequence). In DNA form, the CDR3 reads TGTGCCAGCAGCTTGGGGACAGGGGGCGAGCAGTACTTC. This sequence encodes CASSLGTGGEQYF.

Note on this clone: Other DNA sequences in this specimen translate into the identical CDR3. The rearrangement links TRBV19 to TRBJ2-1; weak D call: TRBD2 (6 bases). With 3 bases removed from V and 2 bases from J, the gap between germline ends came to 8 bases. This CDR3 region has 14 residues. CDR1 LNHDA and CDR2 SQIVND come from the germline V gene (reference sequence). CDR3 loop: CASSMSGAYNEQFF. For the CDR3, the DNA is TGTGCCAGTAGTATGTCGGGGGCCTACAATGAGCAGTTCTTC.

This rearrangement joins TRBV10-1 to TRBJ1-6, with a weak D call TRBD1 (5 bases). Germline V gene lookup returns CDR1 WNHNN and CDR2 SYGVQD (reference sequence). There are 20 residues in the CDR3. Deletions cut 0 bases from V and 5 bases from J, with 23 bases between. The CDR3 loop reads CASSESLYNWVTDNNSPLHF. The CDR3 DNA follows: TGCGCCAGCAGTGAGTCTTTATACAACTGGGTGACAGATAATAATTCACCCCTCCACTTT.

This clone was observed once. The chain combines TRBV5-6 with TRBJ1-4; 8 bases fit TRBD1. The CDR3 has 14 amino acids. CDR1 and CDR2 from the germline V gene are SGHDT and YYEEEE. V trimming: 0 bases; J trimming: 12 bases; junction bases outside the gene matches: 7. CDR3 residues: CASSLGGTGEQLFF. The DNA for the CDR3 is TGTGCCAGCAGCTTGGGAGGGACAGGCGAACAACTGTTTTTT.

The chain uses TRBV27 and TRBJ2-1; 12 nucleotides match TRBD2. The V gene end was trimmed by 5 bases and the J gene end by 1 base; junction bases not matched to a gene: 12. Looked up from germline, CDR1 is MNHEY and CDR2 is SMNVEV (reference sequence). The CDR3 covers 19 residues. In DNA form, the CDR3 reads TGTGCCAGCAGTCTCCAGACTAGCGGGGGTATCATATCCTACAATGAGCAGTTCTTC. Amino acids: CASSLQTSGGIISYNEQFF.

V usage is TRBV27 and J usage is TRBJ2-3; D might be TRBD1 (5 bases). The CDR3 spans 14 residues. Per germline, CDR1 MNHEY and CDR2 SMNVEV (reference sequence). With 3 bases removed from V and 2 bases from J, the gap between germline ends came to 9 bases. The CDR3 bases are TGTGCCAGCAGTTTCCAGGGAATCACAGATACGCAGTATTTT. It translates to CASSFQGITDTQYF.

Of note for this clone: The same CDR3 arises from other DNA sequences in this sample as well. J is TRBJ2-3 and V is TRBV9; the D is unclear. V gave up 2 bases and J gave up 0 bases, with 1 base separating them. Germline-derived CDR1 and CDR2 are SGDLS and YYNGEE. The CDR3 has 12 amino acids. The DNA of the CDR3 is TGTGCCAGCAGCGTTAGCACAGATACGCAGTATTTT. Its protein is CASSVSTDTQYF.